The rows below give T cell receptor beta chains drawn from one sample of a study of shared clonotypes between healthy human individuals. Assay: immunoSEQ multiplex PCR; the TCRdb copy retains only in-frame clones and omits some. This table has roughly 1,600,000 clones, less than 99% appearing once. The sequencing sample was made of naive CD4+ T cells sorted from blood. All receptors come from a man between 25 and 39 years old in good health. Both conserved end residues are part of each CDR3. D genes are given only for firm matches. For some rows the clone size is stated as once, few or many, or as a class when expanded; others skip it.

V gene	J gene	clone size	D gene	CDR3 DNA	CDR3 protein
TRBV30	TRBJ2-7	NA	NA	TGTGCCTGGAGTGTAGGCGAGAGTCGTCACTTC	CAWSVGESRHF
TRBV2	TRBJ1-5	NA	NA	TGTGCCAGCAGTGTAAGAGGTCAGCCCCAGCATTTT	CASSVRGQPQHF
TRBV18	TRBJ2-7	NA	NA	TGTGCCAGCTCACCGGCCACCTACGAGCAGTACTTC	CASSPATYEQYF
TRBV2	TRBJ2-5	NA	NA	TGTGCCAGCTGGAGGGGGGAGACCCAGTACTTC	CASWRGETQYF
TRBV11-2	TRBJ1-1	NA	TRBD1	TGTGCCAGCAGACCTAACAGGGGACACCTACGAGAAGCTTTCTTT	CASRPNRGHLREAFF
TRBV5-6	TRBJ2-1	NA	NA	TGTGCCAGCAGCTTTCAAGCGGGTCCCTCGAATGAGCAGTTCTTC	CASSFQAGPSNEQFF
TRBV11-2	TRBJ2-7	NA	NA	TGTGCCAGCAGTAACGGACCGCCGCCAAACGAGCAGTACTTC	CASSNGPPPNEQYF
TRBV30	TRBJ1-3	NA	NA	TGTGCCTGGAGCCCTTCTTTTACCTCTGGAAACACCATATATTTT	CAWSPSFTSGNTIYF
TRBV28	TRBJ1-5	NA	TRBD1	TGTGCCAGCAGACTAACAGGGGAGAATCAGCCCCAGCATTTT	CASRLTGENQPQHF
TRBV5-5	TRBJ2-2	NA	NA	TGTGCCAGCAGCTTGGCCCGCAGGGTAGTCGGGGAGCTGTTTTTT	CASSLARRVVGELFF
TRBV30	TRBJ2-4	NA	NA	TGTGCCTGGAGTGGATTGGGTTTAGCCAAAAACATTCAGTACTTC	CAWSGLGLAKNIQYF
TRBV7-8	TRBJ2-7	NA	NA	TGTGCCAGCAGCTTAGCGGTTCGAAACCCCACCTACGAGCAGTACTTC	CASSLAVRNPTYEQYF
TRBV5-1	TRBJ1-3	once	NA	TGCGCCAGCAGCTTGGGTTTCTTGGACAGCCACTCTGGAAACACCATATATTTT	CASSLGFLDSHSGNTIYF
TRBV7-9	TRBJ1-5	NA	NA	TGTGCCAGCAGCTTAACGGGCCTCCAGCCCCAGCATTTT	CASSLTGLQPQHF
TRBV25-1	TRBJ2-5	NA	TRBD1	TGTGCCAGCAGAGGGGACAGGGGGCCGGCGGAGACCCAGTACTTC	CASRGDRGPAETQYF
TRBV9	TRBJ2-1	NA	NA	TGTGCCAGCAGCGTAGACCTGGCAAATGAGCAGTTCTTC	CASSVDLANEQFF
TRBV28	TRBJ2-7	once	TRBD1	TGTGCCAGCAGTGAAACCGGGACAGGACACTACGAGCAGTACTTC	CASSETGTGHYEQYF
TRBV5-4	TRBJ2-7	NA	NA	TGTGCCAGCAGCAGCCCCGGGTCCTACGAGCAGTACTTC	CASSSPGSYEQYF
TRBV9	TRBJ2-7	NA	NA	TGTGCCAGCAGCGTACGAGTCGATTCTAGCTCCTACGAGCAGTACTTC	CASSVRVDSSSYEQYF
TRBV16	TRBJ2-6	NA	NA	TGTGCCAGCAGCGAGGAGTTGCAAGGGGCCAACGTCCTGACTTTC	CASSEELQGANVLTF
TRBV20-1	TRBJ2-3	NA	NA	TGCAGTGCTAGGAGAACAGATACGCAGTATTTT	CSARRTDTQYF
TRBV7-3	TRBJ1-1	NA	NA	TGTGCCAGCAGCTTAATGGTGGGCCATCCGGAAGCTTTCTTT	CASSLMVGHPEAFF
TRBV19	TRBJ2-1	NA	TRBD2	TGTGCCAGTAGTATTGGGGACAGTTGGACTAGCGGGAGGGGCTACAATGAGCAGTTCTTC	CASSIGDSWTSGRGYNEQFF
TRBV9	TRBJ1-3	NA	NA	TGTGCCAGCAGCGTTGCCTCTGGAAACACCATATATTTT	CASSVASGNTIYF
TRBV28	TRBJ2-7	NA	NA	TGTGCCAGCAGTTTCATTCGGGGATCCGAGCAGTACTTC	CASSFIRGSEQYF
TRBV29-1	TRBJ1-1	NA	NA	TGCAGCGTTGAATTTAAGTTAAGAAAAACTGAAGCTTTCTTT	CSVEFKLRKTEAFF
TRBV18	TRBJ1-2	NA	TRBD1	TGTGCCAGCTCACCTAACAGGGGTGGCTACACCTTC	CASSPNRGGYTF
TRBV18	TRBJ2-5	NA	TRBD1	TGTGCCAGCTCACCACCCTATACCAGGGGGTCCCAGACCCAGTACTTC	CASSPPYTRGSQTQYF
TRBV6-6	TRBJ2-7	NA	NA	TGTGCCAGCAAATACAGCTCCTACGAGCAGTACTTC	CASKYSSYEQYF
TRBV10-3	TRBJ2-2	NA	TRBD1	TGTGCCATCAGCATCCGGGACAGGGGGTCCGGGGAGCTGTTTTTT	CAISIRDRGSGELFF
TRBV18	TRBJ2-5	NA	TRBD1	TGTGCCAGCTCACGGTCGGGACAGGGGGCAGGGGACCAGTACTTC	CASSRSGQGAGDQYF
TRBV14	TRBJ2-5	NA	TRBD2	TGTGCCAGCGGGCTAGCGGCCGAAGAGACCCAGTACTTC	CASGLAAEETQYF
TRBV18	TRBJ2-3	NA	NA	TGTGCCAGCTCACCACTCGGACGGCGGGACCTCACAGATACGCAGTATTTT	CASSPLGRRDLTDTQYF
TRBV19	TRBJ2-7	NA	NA	TGTGCCAGTAGCATACGATCGATCGCCGGGACTGGAGGTTCCGAGCAGTACTTC	CASSIRSIAGTGGSEQYF
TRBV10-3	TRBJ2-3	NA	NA	TGTGCCATCGGTACGGCCACAGATACGCAGTATTTT	CAIGTATDTQYF
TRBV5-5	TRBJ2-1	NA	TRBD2	TGTGCCAGCAGCCATGGGACTAGCGGGAGAAACAATGAGCAGTTCTTC	CASSHGTSGRNNEQFF
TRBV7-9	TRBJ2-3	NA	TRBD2	TGTGCCAGCAGCTTAAGGCGGGAGAAGCATACGCAGTATTTT	CASSLRREKHTQYF
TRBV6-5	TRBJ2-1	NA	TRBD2	TGTGCCAGCAGTTTAAATAGCGGGAACTCCTACAATGAGCAGTTCTTC	CASSLNSGNSYNEQFF
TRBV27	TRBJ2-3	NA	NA	TGTGCCAGCATGCCGTGGCCGGCCCGGACTAGCACAGATACGCAGTATTTT	CASMPWPARTSTDTQYF
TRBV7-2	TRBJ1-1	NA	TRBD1	TGTGCCAGCAGCCAGGCGACAGGGGGCGGGACTGAAGCTTTCTTT	CASSQATGGGTEAFF
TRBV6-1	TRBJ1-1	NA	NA	TGTGCCAGCAGTCCGGGGAAAGCTTTCTTT	CASSPGKAFF
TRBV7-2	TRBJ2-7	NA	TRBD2	TGTGCCAGCAGCTTGAGCGGGAGCCACGAGCAGTACTTC	CASSLSGSHEQYF